A selection of T cell receptor beta chains follows, all from one sample in a study of post-analysis software for immune sequencing data. TCRdb ran MiXCR on the PCR reads and lists one entry per CDR3 protein. Among hundreds of thousands of distinct CDR3 sequences listed, roughly 30% were seen once. The specimen sequenced was blood. These receptors all stem from a girl under 18 with multiple sclerosis. CDR3s include the opening cysteine and the closing phenylalanine or tryptophan. Each record gives: D gene, clone size, CDR3 length, V gene, CDR3 protein. D genes are given only for firm matches. Clone sizes are given selectively: once, few, many, or a class where the clone is expanded.

NA | NA | 16 | TRBV5-6 | CASNLGTLIKQETQYF
NA | NA | 17 | TRBV27 | CASSPDRSSLGLETQYF
NA | many | 16 | TRBV4-3 | CASSQDRTTGANVLTF
TRBD1 | once | 14 | TRBV5-1 | CASSLGGQGEVFHF
NA | few | 15 | TRBV11-2 | CASSLIGGSTGELFF
TRBD1 | few | 16 | TRBV7-8 | CASSLALAGTGRVAFF
TRBD1 | few | 15 | TRBV7-8 | CASSPRDRGRYGYTF
NA | many | 13 | TRBV6-5 | CATGPGHTYEQYF
NA | NA | 17 | TRBV7-2 | CASSLITGSPYTDTQYF
TRBD2 | few | 15 | TRBV5-1 | CASSPGLAGGREQFF
TRBD1 | NA | 15 | TRBV2 | CASSLRAGGNQPQHF
NA | few | 14 | TRBV27 | CASSFGGDTYGYTF
NA | many | 16 | TRBV5-6 | CASSRERGGDYNEQFF
TRBD1 | once | 14 | TRBV7-2 | CASSTGQAYNEQFF
NA | NA | 15 | TRBV2 | CASSGGQTSNQPQHF
TRBD2 | many | 16 | TRBV20-1 | CSARAAGLAVYNEQFF
NA | NA | 12 | TRBV28 | CASSGPAYEQYF
TRBD1 | NA | 15 | TRBV11-3 | CASSTNGQDYNEQFF
TRBD2 | NA | 14 | TRBV10-2 | CASSESGGRAWQFF
TRBD2 | NA | 15 | TRBV7-6 | CASSHGIAGANEQFF
TRBD1 | few | 14 | TRBV6-5 | CASSYLGTGTEAFF
TRBD1 | NA | 15 | TRBV12-3/TRBV12-4 | CASSRGQGRLSEQYF
NA | few | 15 | TRBV5-1 | CASSLTGSLVRGYTF
NA | NA | 12 | TRBV5-1 | CASSLNYYEQYF
TRBD2 | few | 17 | TRBV3-1 | CASSQRLAGGPKNIQYF
TRBD2 | few | 14 | TRBV28 | CASRSGGSSYEQYF
TRBD1 | few | 16 | TRBV6-1 | CASSRQGIFGNQPQHF
NA | NA | 16 | TRBV4-3 | CASSQERRLNNSPLHF
NA | NA | 13 | TRBV29-1 | CSLKEGNTDTQYF
NA | NA | 16 | TRBV4-3 | CASSQDLLGPLYEQYF
NA | many | 14 | TRBV15 | CATSRDLGQETQYF
NA | NA | 14 | TRBV4-2 | CASSQDMSYNEQYF
NA | few | 16 | TRBV6-2/TRBV6-3 | CASSSYRETRANVLTF
TRBD1 | NA | 14 | TRBV7-8 | CASSGKTGSYEQYF
TRBD2 | once | 16 | TRBV24-1 | CATSARGTSAYNEQFF
NA | NA | 14 | TRBV7-9 | CASSLTRRDNEQFF
TRBD1 | few | 16 | TRBV20-1 | CSAARQGTLQDYEQYF
NA | few | 15 | TRBV15 | CATSRGGVGNNEQFF
TRBD1 | few | 16 | TRBV20-1 | CSARPGQGRASYEQYF
NA | few | 14 | TRBV7-2 | CASSSRTALYGYTF
NA | NA | 15 | TRBV7-8 | CASTTAGWEEETQYF
NA | NA | 16 | TRBV6-2/TRBV6-3 | CASSYSGGDSYNEQFF
TRBD2 | NA | 15 | TRBV27 | CASRVAGGLTDTQYF
TRBD1 | few | 15 | TRBV12-3/TRBV12-4 | CASSIRTGSTDTQYF
NA | once | 18 | TRBV6-1 | CASSEQPGRPPGANVLIF
NA | few | 14 | TRBV20-1 | CSAEGMTNQETQYF
NA | NA | 15 | TRBV4-2 | CASSTRLPMAETQYF
TRBD1 | NA | 18 | TRBV5-6 | CASSLFYRTGYSNQPQHF
NA | few | 14 | TRBV4-3 | CASSQDFGPYEQYF
NA | NA | 14 | TRBV20-1 | CSARQVSSSYEQYF
NA | few | 13 | TRBV10-3 | CATVGAGDQPQHF
TRBD1 | NA | 15 | TRBV5-8 | CASSPPLQGRYEQYF
NA | NA | 14 | TRBV6-5 | CASRSGGAGEKLFF
TRBD1 | few | 15 | TRBV7-6 | CASSEGQGFLGTQYF
TRBD1 | NA | 15 | TRBV27 | CASSWTGTGNHEQYF
TRBD1 | many | 13 | TRBV4-3 | CASSQDRAETQYF
TRBD2 | NA | 17 | TRBV11-2 | CASSLVGGGLSYNEQFF
TRBD1 | NA | 14 | TRBV2 | CASSQGTVFDIQYF
NA | few | 15 | TRBV6-6 | CASSYVGAGANVLTF
TRBD2 | once | 16 | TRBV20-1 | CSATNLQAGVRDEQYF